This record concerns one T cell receptor beta chain sequence. The data stem from a study of cytomegalovirus exposure and HLA in healthy donors. The PCR employed 60 Vbeta primers together with 13 Jbeta primers. TCRdb keeps only in-frame clones here, not all; method: immunoSEQ multiplex PCR. The repertoire holds about 130,000 clones, with more than 65% as singletons. V shed 3 bases, J shed 3 bases, and the junction held 9 bases outside the gene matches. CDR3 length: 17 amino acids. The V gene's germline CDR1 is KGHSH and CDR2 LQKENI. The sample taken for sequencing was PBMCs. This receptor was obtained from a woman aged 60-70 years in good health and CMV-seropositive. V is TRBV18 and J is TRBJ2-3, with TRBD2 matching over 10 bases. The CDR3 bases are TGTGCCAGCTCACCCCCTAGCGGGGGCGGTAAGACAGATACGCAGTATTTT. This codes for CASSPPSGGGKTDTQYF.